The clone carrying this T cell receptor beta chain was observed a few times. The junction and the germline gene differ at one end; a read error may be behind it. This sample is part of a study of T cell repertoires in cytomegalovirus infection. Overall study context: Evidence of both CMV infection and a matching HLA type came from public TCR beta signatures.

TCRdb independently ran MiXCR on the reads; one entry per CDR3 protein. The sample contains almost 300,000 distinct CDR3 sequences, approximately 8.9% of which appear only once. The CDR3 is 15 amino acids. Germline lookup yields CDR1 SQVTM and CDR2 ANQGSEA. The sample taken for sequencing was PBMCs. The genes are TRBV29-1 and TRBJ2-1; TRBD2 matches 8 bases. The receptor's source is a human donor in good health (CMV status not recorded). Some clones in this sample may be carry-over from other donors' samples. CDR3: CSVEDRRGGYDEQFF. CDR3 in DNA: TGCAGCGTTGAAGATCGACGGGGGGGCTACGATGAGCAGTTCTTC.